Listed below are T cell receptor beta chains from one sample, sequenced in a study of T cells of healthy individuals. MiXCR, run by TCRdb on the 5' RACE reads, gives a single entry per CDR3 protein. The sample lists some 100,000 distinct CDR3 sequences, about 16% occurring once. These receptor sequences come from a human donor in good health. Both conserved end residues are part of each CDR3. The D gene is left open where the match is weak. Clone size appears in some rows only: once, few, many, or a class for an expanded clone.

d_call clone_size j_call v_call cdr3_nt cdr3_aa
NA many TRBJ1-5 TRBV24-1 TGTGCCACCAGTGATTCGGAGACAGTGAAGCCCCAGCATTTT CATSDSETVKPQHF
NA NA TRBJ1-4 TRBV7-9 TGTGCCAGCAGCCGGGAGAGTATTTGTCTGTTTTTT CASSRESICLFF
NA few TRBJ1-5 TRBV12-3/TRBV12-4 TGTGCCAGCAGTTTTAGTGGGGCGGACCAGCCCCAGCATTTT CASSFSGADQPQHF
NA NA TRBJ2-5 TRBV6-1 TGTGCCAGCAGCCCCTCCGGAGGGGAGGGGGAAGAGACCCAGTACTTC CASSPSGGEGEETQYF
NA many TRBJ1-1 TRBV18 TGTGCCAGCTCACCAGTTCCCCTGAACACTGAAGCTTTCTTT CASSPVPLNTEAFF
NA NA TRBJ2-7 TRBV6-2/TRBV6-3 TGTGCCAGCATGCTCGGGGGCTCGTACTACGAGCAGTACTTC CASMLGGSYYEQYF
TRBD2 NA TRBJ2-3 TRBV20-1 TGCAGTGCTTATGGAAGGACTAGCGGTAGCACAGATACGCAGTATTTT CSAYGRTSGSTDTQYF
NA NA TRBJ2-4 TRBV7-2 TGTGCCAGCGCACTCCCGGGTATCGCCAAAAACATTCAGTACTTC CASALPGIAKNIQYF
NA many TRBJ1-5 TRBV6-6 TGTGCCAGCAGTTACTCGATACGTTCAGGATCTCTTAGCAATCAGCCCCAGCATTTT CASSYSIRSGSLSNQPQHF
TRBD2 few TRBJ2-3 TRBV9 TGTGCCAGCAGCGACGGACTAGCGGCTAGCACAGATACGCAGTATTTT CASSDGLAASTDTQYF
TRBD2 few TRBJ2-5 TRBV14 TGTGCCAGCAGCCTAGCGGGAGGTGAGACCCAGTACTTC CASSLAGGETQYF
NA NA TRBJ2-1 TRBV9 TGTGCCAGCAGCGTAGAGGGCTACAATGAGCAGTTCTTC CASSVEGYNEQFF
NA NA TRBJ1-6 TRBV5-8 TGTGCCAGCAGCTTGGGACAGTACTATAATTCACCCCTCCACTTT CASSLGQYYNSPLHF
TRBD2 few TRBJ2-2 TRBV7-2 TGTGCCAGCAGCATCAGCGGGAGGGCCACCGGGGAGCTGTTTTTT CASSISGRATGELFF
NA few TRBJ2-1 TRBV9 TGTGCCAGCAGCGTAGCTGGGGTGAACAATGAGCAGTTCTTC CASSVAGVNNEQFF
NA NA TRBJ1-1 TRBV12-3/TRBV12-4 TGTGCCAGCAGTCCGAGACAGGACACTGAAGCTTTCTTT CASSPRQDTEAFF
NA many TRBJ1-3 TRBV18 TGTGCCAGCTCACCATCGGCTGGGTTCGATGGAAACACCATATATTTT CASSPSAGFDGNTIYF
NA NA TRBJ1-5 TRBV7-2 TGTGCCAGCAGCTTACTTCCTGGCCGGCTGCCCCAGCATTTT CASSLLPGRLPQHF
NA few TRBJ2-3 TRBV11-2 TGTGCCAGCAGCGACGACCAAGATACGCAGTATTTT CASSDDQDTQYF
TRBD1 NA TRBJ2-1 TRBV6-1 TGTGCCAGCAGACCACGGACAGGGTGGTCCTACAATGAGCAGTTCTTC CASRPRTGWSYNEQFF
TRBD1 few TRBJ2-5 TRBV11-1 TGTGCCAGCAGCCCGAGGACAGGGGAACGGCAAGAGACCCAGTACTTC CASSPRTGERQETQYF
NA few TRBJ1-5 TRBV27 TGTGCCAGCAGACCCGCCGGGGTTGGGCCCCAGCATTTT CASRPAGVGPQHF
NA NA TRBJ2-5 TRBV28 TGTGCCAGCAGCACAGCCGGGCCCACAATCAAGACCCAGTACTTC CASSTAGPTIKTQYF
TRBD1 few TRBJ2-7 TRBV10-3 TGTGCCACCCTATCCGACAGGGATGTCTACGAGCAGTACTTC CATLSDRDVYEQYF
TRBD1 NA TRBJ2-1 TRBV7-9 TGTGCCAGCAGCTCACAGGGGAGCCCCTACAATGAGCAGTTCTTC CASSSQGSPYNEQFF
NA many TRBJ2-1 TRBV20-1 TGCAGTGCTATTCAGTCCCCGGGGGTATTTGAGCAGTTCTTC CSAIQSPGVFEQFF